Listed below are T cell receptor beta chains from one sample, sequenced in a study of radiation and T cells in renal cell carcinoma. The assay was immunoSEQ multiplex PCR, and TCRdb's table has in-frame clones only and misses some. This table holds some 97,000 clones, 84% found once. Sequenced here: blood, sampled from a patient whose treatment included radiotherapy and nephrectomy. These receptor sequences come from a man between 60 and 70 years old with renal cell carcinoma. Both conserved end residues are part of each CDR3.

v_gene,j_gene,CDR3aa
TRBV7-2,TRBJ2-3,CASSLVGTVSTDTQYF
TRBV7-8,TRBJ2-5,CASSLVASGSSKTQYF
TRBV2,TRBJ2-3,CASSERGFGTDTQYF
TRBV29-1,TRBJ2-7,CSAASGLTGKKYF
TRBV6-1,TRBJ2-3,CASNRDLTADTQYF
TRBV9,TRBJ2-6,CASSGLSSGANVLTF
TRBV14,TRBJ1-1,CASSQDRSVSEAFF
TRBV27,TRBJ2-4,CASSGQGAAAKNIQYF
TRBV30,TRBJ2-2,CAWGTGNTGELFF
TRBV6-5,TRBJ2-7,CASSTPGLVYEQYF
TRBV5-1,TRBJ2-1,CASSLTGLSYNEQFF
TRBV27,TRBJ2-7,CASSLNSPQQGPGEYF
TRBV10-3,TRBJ2-1,CAISEAGHEQFF
TRBV5-1,TRBJ2-7,CASSLGYEQYF
TRBV2,TRBJ1-5,CASRDYGTELRLGNQPQHF
TRBV28,TRBJ2-7,CASSSPQGGEQYF
TRBV6-5,TRBJ2-7,CASSWGGLAAEQYF
TRBV11-2,TRBJ2-3,CASSLERWADTQYF
TRBV19,TRBJ2-5,CASSINEQETQYF
TRBV10-2,TRBJ2-7,CASSEPPGLAGGYHYEQYF
TRBV6-5,TRBJ2-5,CASSYSTGFFATQYF
TRBV9,TRBJ2-7,CASSEGQGGTYEQYF
TRBV6-6,TRBJ2-3,CASSYPGRTDTQYF
TRBV11-2,TRBJ1-3,CASSPVNSGNTIYF
TRBV6-5,TRBJ2-3,CASSRDLTDTQYF
TRBV7-2,TRBJ1-1,CASGQGKNTEAFF
TRBV30,TRBJ1-1,CAWSLLDRYTEAFF
TRBV7-9,TRBJ2-7,CASSLGSGVGEQYF
TRBV5-1,TRBJ2-7,CASSLTQGGMVEQYF
TRBV6-1,TRBJ1-5,CASSEVQSSNQPQHF
TRBV27,TRBJ1-1,CASSQTQGFGTEAFF
TRBV4-3,TRBJ1-5,CASSQGREVNQPQHF
TRBV15,TRBJ2-3,CATSTRDWVRARSSTDTQYF
TRBV5-5,TRBJ1-2,CASSLAFGQREYGYTF
TRBV28,TRBJ2-1,CASRTPRTGGDYNEQFF
TRBV28,TRBJ2-6,CASSLEEFGGSSGANVLTF
TRBV5-5,TRBJ2-5,CASSLVPSGSQETQYF
TRBV2,.,CASRGPTYEQYF
TRBV6-1,TRBJ1-2,CASSEAGGPGYGYTF
TRBV25-1,TRBJ1-3,CASSEQGSGNTIYF
TRBV7-2,TRBJ2-2,CASSLPGGAGELFF
TRBV5-1,TRBJ2-7,CASSTDGYEQYF
TRBV6-6,TRBJ1-4,CASSNPTGPPLEKLFF
TRBV10-1,TRBJ2-7,CASRGAGLVREYEQYF
TRBV29-1,TRBJ2-5,CSVEGFSTGTQYF
TRBV6-5,TRBJ1-1,CASSKIQGGAEAFF
TRBV10-2,TRBJ1-1,CASSQTVNTEAFF
TRBV19,TRBJ1-5,CASSLDRAPDQPQHF
TRBV27,TRBJ2-5,CASSRTWDRTYQETQYF
TRBV19,TRBJ2-7,CASSIAGTGSSYEQYF
TRBV4-2,TRBJ2-1,CASSPGRVLAVYNEQFF
TRBV27,TRBJ1-5,CASARSGTGPNQPQHF
TRBV6-6,TRBJ2-4,CASSPRKGAKNIQYF
TRBV5-6,TRBJ1-2,CASRGTGKLVYGYTF
TRBV6-6,TRBJ2-1,CASMGWGLAVNEQFF
TRBV7-9,TRBJ2-2,CASSPPTRSGGELFF
TRBV4-3,TRBJ2-7,CASSQDFRSSYEQYF
TRBV4-1,TRBJ2-7,CASSQGTGRYEQYF
TRBV7-2,TRBJ1-2,CASSLNRRGPYGYTF